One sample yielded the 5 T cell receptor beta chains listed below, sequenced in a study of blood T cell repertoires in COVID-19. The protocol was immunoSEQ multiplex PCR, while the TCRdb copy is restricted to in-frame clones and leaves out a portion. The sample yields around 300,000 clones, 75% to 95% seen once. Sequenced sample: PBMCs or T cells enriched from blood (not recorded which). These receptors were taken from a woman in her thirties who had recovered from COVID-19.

Here the CDR3 DNA reads TGTGCCAGCAGCGCAGGACAGAGCTACGAGCAGTACTTC. Protein: CASSAGQSYEQYF. The chain combines TRBV9 with TRBJ2-7; D perhaps matches TRBD1 (6 bases). Deletions cut 3 bases from V and 3 bases from J, with 10 bases between. Per the germline V gene, CDR1 is SGDLS and CDR2 is YYNGEE. This CDR3 region has 13 residues. The whole variable domain, remainder taken from reference TRBV9 and TRBJ2-7, is DSGVTQTPKHLITATGQRVTLRCSPRSGDLSVYWYQQSLDQGLQFLIQYYNGEERAKGNILERFSAQQFPDLHSELNLSSLELGDSALYFCASSAGQSYEQYFGPGTRLTVT.

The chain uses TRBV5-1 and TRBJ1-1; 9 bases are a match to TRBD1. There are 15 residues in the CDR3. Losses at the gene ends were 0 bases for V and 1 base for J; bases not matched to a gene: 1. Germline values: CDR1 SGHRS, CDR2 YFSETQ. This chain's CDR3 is CASSLEGQGNTEAFF. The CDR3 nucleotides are TGCGCCAGCAGCTTGGAGGGACAGGGGAACACTGAAGCTTTCTTT.

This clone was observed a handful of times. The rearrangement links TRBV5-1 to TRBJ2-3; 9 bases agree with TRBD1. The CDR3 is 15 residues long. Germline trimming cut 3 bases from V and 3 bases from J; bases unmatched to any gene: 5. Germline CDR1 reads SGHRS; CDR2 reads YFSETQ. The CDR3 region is CASSSSDRGTDTQYF. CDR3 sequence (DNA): TGCGCCAGCAGCTCCTCGGACAGGGGAACAGATACGCAGTATTTT.

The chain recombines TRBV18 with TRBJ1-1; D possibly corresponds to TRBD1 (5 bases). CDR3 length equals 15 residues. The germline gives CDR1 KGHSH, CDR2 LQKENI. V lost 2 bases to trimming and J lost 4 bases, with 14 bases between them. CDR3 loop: CASSPGGMGGTEAFF. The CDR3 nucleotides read TGTGCCAGCTCACCAGGGGGGATGGGGGGCACTGAAGCTTTCTTT.

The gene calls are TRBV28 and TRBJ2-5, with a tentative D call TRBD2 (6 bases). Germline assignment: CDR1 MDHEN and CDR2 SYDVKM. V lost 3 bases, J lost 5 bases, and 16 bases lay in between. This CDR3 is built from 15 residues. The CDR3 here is CASSLGDPGRETQYF. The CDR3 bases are TGTGCCAGCAGTTTGGGGGACCCGGGGAGGGAGACCCAGTACTTC.